This T cell receptor (beta chain) stems from a study of blood T cell repertoires in COVID-19. The overall study: The analysed material was cDNA or gDNA that came from T cells, B-cell-depleted T cells, or PBMCs.

Profiled with immunoSEQ multiplex PCR; TCRdb holds only in-frame clones, not every one. The table shows roughly 410,000 clones, with around 89% occurring only once. Trimming shortened V by 5 bases and J by 2 bases, and 13 bases separated the two germline ends. The CDR3 runs to 15 residues. Germline lookup yields CDR1 MNHEY and CDR2 SMNVEV (reference sequence). The clonotype comes from a woman aged 40 to 49 with COVID-19, enrolled during active disease. This rearrangement joins TRBV27 to TRBJ2-1, with D uncertain. What was sequenced was peripheral blood. CDR3 region: CASSKTAGTYNEQFF. The CDR3 DNA follows: TGTGCCAGCAGTAAGACCGCAGGAACCTACAATGAGCAGTTCTTC.